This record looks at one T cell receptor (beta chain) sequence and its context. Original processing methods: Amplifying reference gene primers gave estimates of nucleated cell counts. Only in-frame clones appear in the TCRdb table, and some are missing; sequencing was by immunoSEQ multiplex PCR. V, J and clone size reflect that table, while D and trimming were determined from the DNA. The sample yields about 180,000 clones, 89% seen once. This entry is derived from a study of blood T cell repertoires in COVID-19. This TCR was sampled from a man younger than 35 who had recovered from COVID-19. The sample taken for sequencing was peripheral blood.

The CDR3 is CASSLGLNTEQFF. The CDR3 coding sequence is TGTGCCAGCAGCCTAGGACTCAACACTGAGCAGTTCTTC. This chain uses TRBV14 with TRBJ2-1, with D tentatively TRBD2 (5 bases). Germline V gene data show CDR1 as SGHDN and CDR2 as FVKESK. Trimming took off 4 bases at V and 9 bases at J, with 13 bases between the two ends. The CDR3 extends over 13 amino acids.